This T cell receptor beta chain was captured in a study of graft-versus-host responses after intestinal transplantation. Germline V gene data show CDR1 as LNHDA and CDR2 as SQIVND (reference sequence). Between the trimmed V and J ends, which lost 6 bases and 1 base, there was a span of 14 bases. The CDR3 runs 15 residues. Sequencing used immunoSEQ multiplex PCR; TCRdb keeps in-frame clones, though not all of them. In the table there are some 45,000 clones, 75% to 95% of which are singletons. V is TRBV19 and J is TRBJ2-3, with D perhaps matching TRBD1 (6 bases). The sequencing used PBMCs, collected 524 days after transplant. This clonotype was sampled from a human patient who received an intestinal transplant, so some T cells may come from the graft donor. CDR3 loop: CASSGGRGGTDTQYF. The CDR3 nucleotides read TGTGCCAGTAGCGGAGGCAGGGGTGGCACAGATACGCAGTATTTT.